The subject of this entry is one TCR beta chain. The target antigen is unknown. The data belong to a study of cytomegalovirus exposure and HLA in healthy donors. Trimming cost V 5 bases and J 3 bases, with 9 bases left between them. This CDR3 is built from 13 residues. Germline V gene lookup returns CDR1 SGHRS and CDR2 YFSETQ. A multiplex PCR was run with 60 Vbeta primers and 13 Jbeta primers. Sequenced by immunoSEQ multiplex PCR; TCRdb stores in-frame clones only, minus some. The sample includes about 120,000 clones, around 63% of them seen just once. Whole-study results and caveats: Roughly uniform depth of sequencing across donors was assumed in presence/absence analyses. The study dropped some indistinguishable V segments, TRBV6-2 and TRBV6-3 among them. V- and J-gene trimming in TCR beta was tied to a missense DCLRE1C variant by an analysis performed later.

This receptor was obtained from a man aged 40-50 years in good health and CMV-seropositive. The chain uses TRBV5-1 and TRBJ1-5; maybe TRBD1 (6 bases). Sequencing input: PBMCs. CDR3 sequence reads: CASSQGINQPQHF. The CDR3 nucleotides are TGCGCCAGCAGTCAGGGGATCAATCAGCCCCAGCATTTT.